The clone carrying this T cell receptor (beta chain) was picked up a small number of times. What it recognizes is unknown. In germline, CDR1 is MNHNS, CDR2 SASEGT. This CDR3 region has 15 residues. J lost 3 bases, V lost 4 bases, and 2 bases had no gene match. This entry belongs to a study of T cells in Graves' hyperthyroidism and ophthalmopathy. Study-wide results and limits: Most clonotypes expanded in thyroid above 0.001 were likewise present in blood.

Those patients with uncontrolled infection, other autoimmune disease, pregnancy or lactation were excluded. Using RNA transcripts as the source, TCR beta CDR3 regions were amplified. First-round RT-PCR with HTBI primers amplified the TCR CDR3 region. TCRdb reprocessed the multiplex PCR reads via MiXCR and lists one record per CDR3 protein. Of about 250,000 distinct CDR3 sequences listed, roughly a quarter were seen once; the top ten hold around 32%. The clonotype originates from a woman aged 40 to 50 with Graves' ophthalmopathy. Input material: blood. The chain couples TRBV6-1 to TRBJ2-7; 14 bases are a match to TRBD2. CDR3 nucleotide sequence: TGTGCCAGCAGTGGGACTAGCGGGAGGTTCTACGAGCAGTACTTC. It encodes CASSGTSGRFYEQYF.